The 7 T cell receptor beta chains in this list originate from one sample, sequenced in a study of cytomegalovirus exposure and HLA in healthy donors. Primers for the PCR totalled 60 Vbeta and 13 Jbeta. The assay was immunoSEQ multiplex PCR, and TCRdb's table has in-frame clones only and misses some. Seen here are about 70,000 clones, 75% to 90% observed once, and the top ten hold 2%. The sequenced material came from PBMCs. Source of these receptors: a woman younger than 45 in good health and CMV-seronegative.

The chain recombines TRBV5-6 with TRBJ1-5; D possibly corresponds to TRBD1 (5 bases). The CDR3 is 15 amino acids. Trimming stripped 0 bases from V and 3 bases from J, with 10 bases between. The germline gives CDR1 SGHDT, CDR2 YYEEEE. The CDR3 DNA reads as TGTGCCAGCAGCTTGGGTCAGGGATACAATCAGCCCCAGCATTTT. It is translated as CASSLGQGYNQPQHF. Using reference TRBV5-6 and TRBJ1-5 for the parts outside the CDR3, the full variable domain is DAGVTQSPTHLIKTRGQQVTLRCSPKSGHDTVSWYQQALGQGPQFIFQYYEEEERQRGNFPDRFSGHQFPNYSSELNVNALLLGDSALYLCASSLGQGYNQPQHFGDGTRLSIL.

This clone was observed a few times. The genes are TRBV2 and TRBJ1-4; perhaps TRBD1 as D (5 bases). V was clipped by 3 bases and J by 6 bases, with 11 bases between them. The CDR3 covers 14 residues. Germline CDR1 and CDR2: SNHLY and FYNNEI. Written as DNA, the CDR3 is TGTGCCAGCAGTGAGGGCAGGGAGGATGAAAAACTGTTTTTT. Its protein is CASSEGREDEKLFF.

The chain couples TRBV19 to TRBJ2-6; a possible D gene is TRBD1 (6 bases). The CDR3 consists of 16 residues. Per germline, CDR1 LNHDA and CDR2 SQIVND (reference sequence). Trimming removed 4 bases at V and 0 bases at J, with 10 bases between. The CDR3 DNA follows: TGTGCCAGTAGTACCAACAGGGTCTCTGGGGCCAACGTCCTGACTTTC. Translation gives CASSTNRVSGANVLTF.

The chain joins TRBV28 to TRBJ2-3; 7 nucleotides match TRBD2. The CDR3 spans 17 residues. V gave up 6 bases and J gave up 0 bases; unmatched junction bases: 12. CDR1 and CDR2 (germline): MDHEN, SYDVKM. The DNA for the CDR3 is TGTGCCAGCAGCCCCCTTTCCGGGCGGGGGAGCACAGATACGCAGTATTTT. Protein product: CASSPLSGRGSTDTQYF.

This rearrangement joins TRBV2 to TRBJ1-1, with D unclear. Germline CDR1 and CDR2: SNHLY and FYNNEI. This CDR3 comprises 13 residues. With 3 bases removed from V and 0 bases from J, the gap between germline ends came to 5 bases. The CDR3: CASSDPMNTEAFF. The CDR3 DNA reads as TGTGCCAGCAGTGACCCAATGAACACTGAAGCTTTCTTT.

The rearrangement links TRBV28 to TRBJ2-7, with 7 bases identical to TRBD1. V gave up 5 bases and J gave up 3 bases; unmatched junction bases: 13. The CDR3 contains 16 residues. The V gene's germline CDR1 is MDHEN and CDR2 SYDVKM. CDR3: CASSPLGTAGIYEQYF. Written as DNA, the CDR3 is TGTGCCAGCAGTCCCCTAGGGACAGCAGGGATCTACGAGCAGTACTTC.

This clone was seen a handful of times. This chain connects TRBV5-1 to TRBJ1-1; the D is unclear. This CDR3 region has 16 residues. The V gene's germline CDR1 is SGHRS and CDR2 YFSETQ. Trimming shortened V by 0 bases and J by 0 bases, and 12 bases separated the two germline ends. The CDR3 region is CASSLGYGQMNTEAFF. In nucleotides, the CDR3 is TGCGCCAGCAGCTTGGGATATGGGCAGATGAACACTGAAGCTTTCTTT. The full variable domain, with the rest looked up from reference TRBV5-1 and TRBJ1-1, is KAGVTQTPRYLIKTRGQQVTLSCSPISGHRSVSWYQQTPGQGLQFLFEYFSETQRNKGNFPGRFSGRQFSNSRSEMNVSTLELGDSALYLCASSLGYGQMNTEAFFGQGTRLTVV.